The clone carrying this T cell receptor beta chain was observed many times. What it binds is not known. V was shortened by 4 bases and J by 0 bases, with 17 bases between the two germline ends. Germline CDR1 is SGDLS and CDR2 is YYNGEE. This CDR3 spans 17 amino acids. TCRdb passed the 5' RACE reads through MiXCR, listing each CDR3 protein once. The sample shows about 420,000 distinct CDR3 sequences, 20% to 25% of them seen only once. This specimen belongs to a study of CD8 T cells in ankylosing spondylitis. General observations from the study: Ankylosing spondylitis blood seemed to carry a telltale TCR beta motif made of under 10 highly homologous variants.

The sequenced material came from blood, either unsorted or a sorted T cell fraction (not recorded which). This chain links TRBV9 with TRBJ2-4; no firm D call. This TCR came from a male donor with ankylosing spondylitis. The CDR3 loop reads CASSPRHFPLAKNIQYF. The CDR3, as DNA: TGTGCCAGCAGCCCCCGACATTTTCCACTAGCCAAAAACATTCAGTACTTC.